Shown below are 5 T cell receptor beta chains from a single sample sequenced in a study of T cells in Graves' hyperthyroidism and ophthalmopathy. TCR beta CDR3 sequences were amplified from RNA transcripts. TCR CDR3 underwent first-round RT-PCR with the HTBI primer set. TCRdb reprocessed the multiplex PCR reads via MiXCR and lists one record per CDR3 protein. This table has a few hundred thousand distinct CDR3 sequences, 35% to 55% appearing once. Sample: peripheral blood or thyroid tissue (not recorded which). All receptors come from a young woman with Graves' hyperthyroidism.

This clonotype was observed at least ten times. V usage is TRBV3-1 and J usage is TRBJ2-5; D unresolved. Looked up from germline, CDR1 is LGHDT and CDR2 is YNNKEL (reference sequence). The CDR3 runs to 13 residues. V was clipped by 4 bases and J by 0 bases, with 6 bases between them. For the CDR3, the DNA is TGTGCCAGCAGCCCACAGAACCAAGAGACCCAGTACTTC. It translates to CASSPQNQETQYF.

This clonotype occurred many times. The chain uses TRBV20-1 and TRBJ2-7, with 7 bases identical to TRBD2. Losses at the gene ends were 0 bases for V and 0 bases for J; bases not matched to a gene: 5. Germline CDR1 is DFQATT and CDR2 is SNEGSKA (reference sequence). This CDR3 has 15 amino acids. CDR3 bases: TGCAGTGCTAGAGATATGAGCGGGAACTCCTACGAGCAGTACTTC. Translating gives CSARDMSGNSYEQYF.

The chain employs TRBV10-3 and TRBJ1-2; possibly TRBD1 for D (5 bases). The CDR3 runs 15 residues. The germline CDR1 and CDR2 sequences are ENHRY and SYGVKD. V was clipped by 4 bases and J by 4 bases, with 16 bases between them. The CDR3 is CAISGPGTSGYGYTF. Written as DNA, the CDR3 is TGTGCCATCAGTGGGCCCGGGACTAGCGGCTATGGCTACACCTTC.

This clonotype was recorded at least ten times. V and J are TRBV3-1 and TRBJ2-5, with D possibly being TRBD1 (5 bases). From germline, CDR1 is LGHDT and CDR2 YNNKEL (reference sequence). V was trimmed by 1 base and J by 0 bases, leaving 9 bases between them. The CDR3 extends over 15 amino acids. The CDR3 DNA sequence: TGTGCCAGCAGCCAAGGGGGCGAGTACCAAGAGACCCAGTACTTC. This translates into CASSQGGEYQETQYF.

This clonotype came up a few times. The CDR3 here is CASSFPGQQETQYF. CDR3 DNA sequence: TGTGCCAGCAGTTTTCCGGGACAGCAAGAGACCCAGTACTTC. J is TRBJ2-5 and V is TRBV6-6, with 7 bases aligning to TRBD1. This CDR3 region has 14 residues. In germline, CDR1 is MNHNY, CDR2 SVGAGI (reference sequence). The V and J ends lost 4 bases and 2 bases, in that order; junction bases with no gene match: 4.